These T cell receptor beta chains were read from a single sample in a study of blood T cell repertoires in COVID-19. The table came from immunoSEQ multiplex PCR; TCRdb's copy has only in-frame clones and leaves some out. This sample yields nearly 80,000 clones, of which roughly 80% are seen a single time; approximately 39% belongs to the top ten. Sequencing was carried out using peripheral blood. The receptor source for this set is a woman aged 65 to 85 with acute or convalescent COVID-19. CDR3s include the opening cysteine and the closing phenylalanine or tryptophan. The D gene is left open where the match is weak. The size of a clone is reported for some rows only, either as once, few or many, or as a class for expanded clones.

CDR3,DNA,J,V,D,length,size
CAWSPPLAPYNEQFF,TGTGCCTGGAGTCCGCCATTGGCCCCCTACAATGAGCAGTTCTTC,TRBJ2-1,TRBV30,-,15,-
CASSQDAQNTYEQYF,TGTGCCAGCAGCCAAGACGCACAGAACACCTACGAGCAGTACTTC,TRBJ2-7,TRBV4-2,-,15,-
CSAGGAMNTEAFF,TGCAGCGCTGGGGGCGCCATGAACACTGAAGCTTTCTTT,TRBJ1-1,TRBV29-1,-,13,few
CASSLDARGTIYF,TGTGCCAGCAGCTTAGACGCCCGGGGCACCATATATTTT,TRBJ1-3,TRBV7-2,-,13,-
CASSISLGVTGPTQYF,TGTGCCAGTAGTATTAGTCTCGGGGTAACAGGGCCAACGCAGTATTTT,TRBJ2-3,TRBV19,-,16,-
CASSPAGRGTGELFF,TGCGCCAGCAGCCCCGCGGGCAGGGGGACCGGGGAGCTGTTTTTT,TRBJ2-2,TRBV5-1,TRBD1,15,-
CASSSPGQISGANVLTF,TGTGCCAGCAGCTCACCGGGACAGATCTCTGGGGCCAACGTCCTGACTTTC,TRBJ2-6,TRBV7-9,TRBD1,17,-
CASRSNRDLRTTGELFF,TGTGCCAGTAGATCCAATAGAGATTTACGTACCACCGGGGAGCTGTTTTTT,TRBJ2-2,TRBV19,-,17,-
CATSGQGSSGYTF,TGTGCCACCAGCGGACAGGGGAGCTCCGGCTACACCTTC,TRBJ1-2,TRBV18,TRBD1,13,-
CAISEKETVNTEAFF,TGTGCCATCAGTGAGAAAGAAACAGTTAACACTGAAGCTTTCTTT,TRBJ1-1,TRBV10-3,-,15,few
CAWSGTGGFTIYF,TGTGCCTGGAGCGGGACAGGGGGTTTCACCATATATTTT,TRBJ1-3,TRBV30,TRBD1,13,-
CAWSGQGYDVTGYTF,TGTGCCTGGTCTGGACAGGGATACGACGTTACGGGCTACACCTTC,TRBJ1-2,TRBV30,TRBD1,15,-
CASSLLNSNTEAFF,TGTGCCAGCAGCTTACTGAACAGTAACACTGAAGCTTTCTTT,TRBJ1-1,TRBV7-9,-,14,-
CASRDEAGGSYEQYF,TGTGCCAGCAGAGATGAAGCGGGAGGGTCCTACGAGCAGTACTTC,TRBJ2-7,TRBV7-9,TRBD2,15,-
CASSPLAGYSNQPQHF,TGTGCCAGCAGCCCTCTGGCAGGCTATAGCAATCAGCCCCAGCATTTT,TRBJ1-5,TRBV6-2/TRBV6-3,-,16,once
CASSMLAGGSGELFF,TGTGCCAGTAGTATGCTAGCGGGAGGTTCCGGGGAGCTGTTTTTT,TRBJ2-2,TRBV19,TRBD2,15,-
CASSGPVGQGMRMNYGYTF,TGTGCCAGCAGTGGACCCGTAGGACAGGGGATGAGGATGAACTATGGCTACACCTTC,TRBJ1-2,TRBV6-1,TRBD1,19,-
CASSPGQLIGNTIYF,TGTGCCAGCAGCCCGGGACAGTTGATTGGAAACACCATATATTTT,TRBJ1-3,TRBV5-4,TRBD1,15,once
CASSTPGNSPLHF,TGTGCCAGCAGCACCCCGGGGAATTCACCCCTCCACTTT,TRBJ1-6,TRBV6-5,-,13,-
CAWSLDYSGHGRDEQYF,TGTGCCTGGAGCCTGGACTATTCAGGGCACGGGAGGGACGAGCAGTACTTC,TRBJ2-7,TRBV30,TRBD2,17,-
CASSSQAGDTNEKLFF,TGTGCCAGCAGCTCGCAGGCAGGGGACACTAATGAAAAACTGTTTTTT,TRBJ1-4,TRBV5-4,-,16,-
CASSLAATSTDTQYF,TGTGCCAGCAGCCTAGCGGCCACGAGCACAGATACGCAGTATTTT,TRBJ2-3,TRBV7-2,TRBD2,15,-
CASSLSGSRGTIYF,TGTGCCAGCAGTCTTTCGGGGTCCCGCGGCACCATATATTTT,TRBJ1-3,TRBV28,-,14,-
CSASGGGQVNYEQYF,TGCAGCGCCTCTGGGGGGGGACAGGTTAACTACGAGCAGTACTTC,TRBJ2-7,TRBV29-1,-,15,-
CASTRNGRAASGELFF,TGTGCCAGCACCCGGAACGGGAGGGCCGCGTCGGGGGAGCTGTTTTTT,TRBJ2-2,TRBV27,TRBD2,16,-
CASSITAKGIAGYTF,TGTGCCAGTAGTATTACCGCGAAGGGGATAGCTGGCTACACCTTC,TRBJ1-2,TRBV19,-,15,-
CASSLGTGGGEQYF,TGCGCCAGCAGCTTGGGTACTGGGGGCGGGGAGCAGTACTTC,TRBJ2-7,TRBV5-1,-,14,-
CAWDPTADNSPLHF,TGTGCCTGGGATCCGACAGCAGATAATTCACCCCTCCACTTT,TRBJ1-6,TRBV30,-,14,-
CASSDGVTSGSLGGDEQYF,TGTGCCAGCAGTGATGGGGTGACTAGCGGGAGTTTAGGTGGCGACGAGCAGTACTTC,TRBJ2-7,TRBV6-1,TRBD2,19,-
CASSRGNGELFF,TGTGCCAGCAGCCGGGGGAACGGGGAGCTGTTTTTT,TRBJ2-2,TRBV7-3,-,12,once
CASSLGTSGSYEQYF,TGTGCCAGCAGCTTAGGGACTAGCGGCTCCTACGAGCAGTACTTC,TRBJ2-7,TRBV7-2,TRBD2,15,large
CASSRNSAYNEQFF,TGTGCCAGCAGTCGAAATAGCGCCTACAATGAGCAGTTCTTC,TRBJ2-1,TRBV27,-,14,once
CASSPGQVSTGELFF,TGCGCCAGCAGCCCAGGACAGGTCTCCACCGGGGAGCTGTTTTTT,TRBJ2-2,TRBV4-1,TRBD1,15,-
CASSLWGTTGTGELFF,TGCGCCAGCAGCTTGTGGGGGACAACTGGGACCGGGGAGCTGTTTTTT,TRBJ2-2,TRBV5-1,-,16,-
CASSLFSGRHNQPQHF,TGTGCCAGCAGTTTATTCTCCGGCAGACACAATCAGCCCCAGCATTTT,TRBJ1-5,TRBV27,-,16,once
CATSDPGLTNTGELFF,TGTGCCACCAGTGATCCGGGACTCACGAACACCGGGGAGCTGTTTTTT,TRBJ2-2,TRBV24-1,-,16,-
CASSPGTAGANVLTF,TGTGCCAGCAGCCCTGGGACAGCTGGGGCCAACGTCCTGACTTTC,TRBJ2-6,TRBV3-1/TRBV3-2,TRBD1,15,-
CASSVQGDNSPLHF,TGTGCCAGTAGTGTACAGGGGGATAATTCACCCCTCCACTTT,TRBJ1-6,TRBV19,TRBD1,14,-
CASSALLGSGTYNEQFF,TGTGCCAGTAGTGCCCTCCTTGGTAGCGGGACCTACAATGAGCAGTTCTTC,TRBJ2-1,TRBV19,TRBD2,17,-
CASSLSGDNTFGYTF,TGTGCCAGCAGTCTATCCGGGGACAATACTTTTGGCTACACCTTC,TRBJ1-2,TRBV3-1/TRBV3-2,-,15,once
CAWSLGLAGSSYNEQFF,TGTGCCTGGAGTCTTGGACTAGCGGGAAGTTCCTACAATGAGCAGTTCTTC,TRBJ2-1,TRBV30,TRBD2,17,-
CASSPGTSGTRYSIRELFF,TGTGCCAGCAGTCCGGGGACTAGCGGGACTAGGTACAGCATCCGGGAGCTGTTTTTT,TRBJ2-2,TRBV6-6,TRBD2,19,-
CASSPLSSGSDEQFF,TGTGCCAGCTCACCCCTGAGTAGCGGGAGTGATGAGCAGTTCTTC,TRBJ2-1,TRBV18,TRBD2,15,-
CASSPPTVHVSGANVLTF,TGTGCCAGCAGCCCCCCGACAGTCCATGTCTCTGGGGCCAACGTCCTGACTTTC,TRBJ2-6,TRBV3-1/TRBV3-2,-,18,-
CASSTTRLAGDDNEQFF,TGTGCCAGCAGTACTACTAGACTAGCGGGAGATGACAATGAGCAGTTCTTC,TRBJ2-1,TRBV25-1,TRBD2,17,-
CSVEDQARGNTGELFF,TGCAGCGTTGAAGATCAGGCCAGGGGGAACACCGGGGAGCTGTTTTTT,TRBJ2-2,TRBV29-1,-,16,many
CAWRRTSIYEQYF,TGTGCCTGGAGGAGGACTTCTATCTACGAGCAGTACTTC,TRBJ2-7,TRBV30,-,13,-
CASSLIGGRRPYEQYF,TGTGCCAGCAGTCTGATAGGAGGGCGGCGTCCCTACGAGCAGTACTTC,TRBJ2-7,TRBV27,-,16,-
CATSVGQGNTGELFF,TGTGCCACCAGTGTAGGACAGGGGAACACCGGGGAGCTGTTTTTT,TRBJ2-2,TRBV24-1,TRBD1,15,once
CASSYSNLPEGYTF,TGTGCCAGCAGTTACTCGAACCTCCCGGAGGGCTACACCTTC,TRBJ1-2,TRBV6-6,-,14,-
CASRPGENTEAFF,TGTGCCAGCAGGCCGGGGGAGAACACTGAAGCTTTCTTT,TRBJ1-1,TRBV12-3/TRBV12-4,-,13,-
CASSVNQGYNEQFF,TGCGCCAGCAGCGTTAACCAGGGTTACAATGAGCAGTTCTTC,TRBJ2-1,TRBV5-1,-,14,-
CASSGVGAASGNTIYF,TGTGCCAGCAGTGGGGTGGGGGCAGCCTCTGGAAACACCATATATTTT,TRBJ1-3,TRBV25-1,-,16,-
CASSFWTVNNQPQHF,TGTGCCAGCAGCTTTTGGACAGTAAACAATCAGCCCCAGCATTTT,TRBJ1-5,TRBV5-6,-,15,once
CASSLEQGYNEQFF,TGTGCCAGCAGCTTAGAACAGGGCTACAATGAGCAGTTCTTC,TRBJ2-1,TRBV7-3,-,14,-
CASSLEQGTTETQYF,TGTGCCAGCAGCTTGGAACAGGGAACTACGGAGACCCAGTACTTC,TRBJ2-5,TRBV5-4,-,15,many
CASSPTRGYEQYF,TGTGCCAGCAGCCCAACCCGGGGTTACGAGCAGTACTTC,TRBJ2-7,TRBV14,-,13,-
CASSLGIRTSGNNEQFF,TGTGCCAGCAGCTTAGGGATAAGGACTAGCGGTAACAATGAGCAGTTCTTC,TRBJ2-1,TRBV7-8,TRBD2,17,-
CASSYAGNSPLHF,TGTGCCAGCAGTTACGCCGGTAATTCACCCCTCCACTTT,TRBJ1-6,TRBV6-5,-,13,-